Detailed here is one T cell receptor beta chain. Only a few counts were recorded for this clone. No antigen is known for it. Qualities for individual bases were not recorded, and no much larger clone is one base off. These data come from a study of beta chain features in type 1 diabetes (dated by TCRdb to the late 2010s). In terms of the full investigation: Patients and healthy donors did not differ in mean age, gender distribution, total cell number or subset yield. A total of some 110 million sorted cells were examined across all samples, and a strong correlation was observed between cell number per subset and RNA yield. The study compared TCRB repertoires of sorted circulating CD4+ T cell subsets between recently diagnosed type 1 diabetes patients and matched healthy donors. Regulatory and stem cell-like memory subsets were obtained from only 8 patients and roughly 8 healthy donors, while naive and central memory subsets were obtained from all 28 donors. Broader findings and caveats from the paper: In all four CD4+ subsets, TCRB CDR3 length was moderately but significantly shorter in type 1 diabetes patients. Naive, central memory and regulatory TCRB repertoires appeared to be more similar among patients than among healthy donors. Patients with type 1 diabetes made fewer insertions and deleted more nucleotides at VDJ recombination sites, implying thymic rearrangement abnormalities. Because cDNA rather than genomic DNA was sequenced, highly expressing activated cells could have been over-represented, although no difference in activation and CD3 levels was found between groups. HLA sub-analyses involved small numbers of individuals, so any influence of HLA type on TCRB rearrangement remained unresolved. Shorter templates might have been favored by PCR, but patient and control samples were amplified and corrected together, so both groups would have been affected equally by any skew.

The High Capacity cDNA Reverse Transcription Kit was used to reverse transcribe all of the isolated RNA, meaning that expressed TCRB transcripts were what got sequenced. Deep immunoSEQ sequencing was performed on naive, central memory and regulatory T cell samples, with an average of roughly 3.6 million total reads per sample. Sorted cells were lysed in RLT buffer, and RNA was extracted using DNase-treated RNeasy Micro or Mini kits according to cell number. To prevent cross-contamination, each cell subset was processed individually, whereas patient and healthy donor samples were processed jointly. The immunoSEQ multiplex PCR was used to amplify TCRB sequences from cDNA, generating 87-bp fragments that spanned the CDR3 region. Sequencing of the amplicons was done on the Illumina HiSeq platform. In the paper's pipeline: PCR bias was computationally corrected using synthetic template baselines, reads within Hamming distance 2 were collapsed, and singletons that could not be merged were discarded. Reads were aligned against IMGT to assign V, D and J genes, CDR3 length and insertions or deletions at six rearrangement sites. Within each subset, clonotype counts were normalized to the number of sorted cells before true diversity and Gini coefficients were calculated with the tcR R package. The overlap coefficient, calculated on TCRB nucleotide sequences, was used to measure repertoire sharing. Drawn from immuneACCESS, this table holds only the in-frame rearrangements with V and J called that TCRdb kept. Clones are partly lost; checked studies trace under half to an unresolved V gene and leave the rest unexplained. That table is the source of V, J and clone size, and D and trimming were worked out from the DNA. This sample is represented by a few hundred thousand clones; around a tenth of them were singletons. Clones ranked in the top ten supply approximately 0.55% of the sample.

The CDR3 has 12 amino acids, counting the end cysteine and phenylalanine. The entry retains the CDR3 DNA only, 36 bases that are in frame from base 1. V is reduced by 4 bases and J by 2 bases, leaving a spacing of 5 bases between them. The germline V gene gives CDR1 as SGHRS and CDR2 as YFSETQ. Each donor gave one peripheral blood draw, roughly 110 mL on average, collected into heparinised tubes. A BD FACSAria II was used to sort naive, central memory, regulatory and stem cell-like memory CD4+ T cells with a panel that included CD45RO, CCR7, CD25, CD127, CD95 and CD27. A purity above 98% was achieved for all sorted populations. PBMCs were isolated immediately by Lymphoprep density gradient centrifugation and stained directly without culture. To minimize batch effects, samples were stained and sorted in pairs, one healthy donor with one patient per experiment.

The chain couples TRBV5-1 to TRBJ2-3; no D segment can be confidently identified. The sequencing input was central memory CD4+ T cells from blood. The clonotype comes from a man aged 25 to 40 with type 1 diabetes. The DNA is TGCGCCAGCAGCCCGGACACAGATACGCAGTATTTT. Its translation is CASSPDTDTQYF.